This T cell receptor beta chain was retrieved from a study of blood T cell repertoires in COVID-19. The CDR3 length is 15 residues. V gave up 3 bases and J gave up 5 bases; unmatched junction bases: 8. The V gene's germline CDR1 is KGHSH and CDR2 LQKENI. The repertoire was sequenced with immunoSEQ multiplex PCR; TCRdb's copy has only in-frame clones and lacks some. The sample lists around 250,000 clones, 65% to 85% occurring once. The material sequenced was peripheral blood. The rearrangement uses TRBV18 and TRBJ2-7, with 9 bases that match TRBD1. The sequence was collected from a man between 50 and 59 years old with active or convalescent COVID-19. The CDR3 sequence: CASSPTGTGYNEQYF. CDR3 nucleotides: TGTGCCAGCTCACCGACCGGGACAGGGTATAACGAGCAGTACTTC.